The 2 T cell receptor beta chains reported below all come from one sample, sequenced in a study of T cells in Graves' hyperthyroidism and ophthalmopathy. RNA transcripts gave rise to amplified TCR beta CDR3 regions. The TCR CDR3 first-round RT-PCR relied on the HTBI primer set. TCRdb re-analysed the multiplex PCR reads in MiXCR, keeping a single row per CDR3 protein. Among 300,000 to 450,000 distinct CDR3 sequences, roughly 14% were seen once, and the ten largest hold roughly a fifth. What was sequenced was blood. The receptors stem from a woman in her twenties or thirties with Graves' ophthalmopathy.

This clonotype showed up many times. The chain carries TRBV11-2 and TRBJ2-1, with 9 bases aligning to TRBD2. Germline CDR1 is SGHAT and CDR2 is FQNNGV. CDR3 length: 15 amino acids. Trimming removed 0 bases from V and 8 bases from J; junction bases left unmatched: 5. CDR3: CASSLELAGAYEQFF. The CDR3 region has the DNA TGTGCCAGCAGCTTAGAGTTAGCGGGGGCGTATGAGCAGTTCTTC.

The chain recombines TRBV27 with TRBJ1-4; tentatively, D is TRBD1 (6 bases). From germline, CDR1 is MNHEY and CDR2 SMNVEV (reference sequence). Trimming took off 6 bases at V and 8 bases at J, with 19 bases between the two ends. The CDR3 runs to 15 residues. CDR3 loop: CASSLRQEGSEKLFF. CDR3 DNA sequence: TGTGCCAGCAGCTTAAGACAGGAGGGGTCCGAAAAACTGTTTTTT.